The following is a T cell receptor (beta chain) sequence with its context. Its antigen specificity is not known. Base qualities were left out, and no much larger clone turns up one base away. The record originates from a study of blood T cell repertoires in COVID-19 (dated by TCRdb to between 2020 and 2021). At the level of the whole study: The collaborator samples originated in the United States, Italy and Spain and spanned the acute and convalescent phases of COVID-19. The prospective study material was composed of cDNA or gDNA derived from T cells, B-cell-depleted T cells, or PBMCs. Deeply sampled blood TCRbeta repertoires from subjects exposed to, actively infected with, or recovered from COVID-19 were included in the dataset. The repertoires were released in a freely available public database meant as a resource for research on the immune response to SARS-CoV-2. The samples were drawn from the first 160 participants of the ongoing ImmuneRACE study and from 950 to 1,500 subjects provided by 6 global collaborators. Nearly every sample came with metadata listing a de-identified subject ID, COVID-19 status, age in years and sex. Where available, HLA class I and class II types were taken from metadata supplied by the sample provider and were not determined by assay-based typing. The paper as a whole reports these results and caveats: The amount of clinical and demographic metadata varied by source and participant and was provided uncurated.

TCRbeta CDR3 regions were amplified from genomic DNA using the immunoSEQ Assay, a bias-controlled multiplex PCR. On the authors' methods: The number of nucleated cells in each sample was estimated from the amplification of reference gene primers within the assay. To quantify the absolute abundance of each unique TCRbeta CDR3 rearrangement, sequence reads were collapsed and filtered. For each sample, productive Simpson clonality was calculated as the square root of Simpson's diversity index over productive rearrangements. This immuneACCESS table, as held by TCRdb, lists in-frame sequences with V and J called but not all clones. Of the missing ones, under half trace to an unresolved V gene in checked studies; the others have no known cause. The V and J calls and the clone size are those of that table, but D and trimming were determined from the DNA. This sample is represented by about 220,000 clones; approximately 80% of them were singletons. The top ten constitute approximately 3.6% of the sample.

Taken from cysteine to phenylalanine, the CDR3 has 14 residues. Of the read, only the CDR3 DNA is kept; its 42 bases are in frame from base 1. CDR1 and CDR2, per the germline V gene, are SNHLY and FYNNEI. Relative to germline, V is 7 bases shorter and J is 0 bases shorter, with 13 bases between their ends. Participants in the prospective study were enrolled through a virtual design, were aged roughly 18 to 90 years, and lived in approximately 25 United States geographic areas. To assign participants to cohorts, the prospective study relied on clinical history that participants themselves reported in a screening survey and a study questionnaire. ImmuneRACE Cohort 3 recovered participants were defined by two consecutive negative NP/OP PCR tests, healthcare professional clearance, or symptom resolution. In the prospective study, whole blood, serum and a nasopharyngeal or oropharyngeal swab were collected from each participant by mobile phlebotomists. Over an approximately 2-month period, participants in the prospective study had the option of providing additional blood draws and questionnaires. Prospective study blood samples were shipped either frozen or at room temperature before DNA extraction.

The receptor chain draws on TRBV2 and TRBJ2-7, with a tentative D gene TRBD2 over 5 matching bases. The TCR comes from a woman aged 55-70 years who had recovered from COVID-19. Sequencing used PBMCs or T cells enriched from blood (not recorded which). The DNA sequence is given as TGTGCCAGCAACCTGGACTGGAACTCCTACGAGCAGTACTTC. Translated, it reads CASNLDWNSYEQYF.